This T cell receptor (beta chain) was sequenced for a study of T cell clones after liver transplantation. Points from the study as a whole: The donor-reactive repertoire was only partly measurable in two subjects, lacking donor cells. Compared with third party-reactive sequences, donor-reactive ones declined more, independent of withdrawal success.

Method: immunoSEQ multiplex PCR; TCRdb's copy keeps in-frame clones and lacks some. Here the sample spans some 3,000 clones, approximately 20% being singletons. Sequencing of dividing CFSE-low cells from the MLR defined alloreactive TCRbeta sequences. Pre-transplant recipient cells met graft donor PBMCs, splenocytes, lymph-node cells, or third-party PBMCs. Of note for this clone: Antigen: not known.

The V gene's germline CDR1 is GTSNPN and CDR2 SVGIG (reference sequence). V was clipped by 4 bases and J by 2 bases, with 11 bases between them. This CDR3 region has 13 residues. The clonotype originates from a human patient who received a liver transplant. Among the T cells, some may be from the graft donor. The sequencing input was CD4+ T cells from PBMCs cultured with third-party cells. The V and J genes are TRBV30 and TRBJ1-1; D not certain. The CDR3 is CAWMLTGNTEAFF. The CDR3, as DNA: TGTGCCTGGATGTTGACGGGTAACACTGAAGCTTTCTTT.